This is a list of T cell receptor beta chains from one sample in a study of beta chain features in type 1 diabetes. The table came from immunoSEQ multiplex PCR; TCRdb's copy has only in-frame clones and leaves some out. The sample consists of 200,000 to 250,000 clones, about a tenth of them appearing once. Sequencing was performed on central memory CD4+ T cells from blood. The source of these receptors is a man between 18 and 35 years old in good health. CDR3s include the opening cysteine and the closing phenylalanine or tryptophan. A D gene is named only where the DNA matches it firmly. Size values are once, few and many counts, or a class for expanded clones, and some rows have none.

15,few,TRBV4-1,-,TRBJ2-3,CASSQEGKGADTQYF,TGCGCCAGCAGCCAAGAAGGGAAGGGCGCAGATACGCAGTATTTT
15,few,TRBV2,-,TRBJ1-1,CASSTTGFRNTEAFF,TGTGCCAGCAGTACTACAGGGTTCAGGAACACTGAAGCTTTCTTT
13,few,TRBV19,-,TRBJ1-2,CASSIAANYGYTF,TGTGCCAGTAGTATCGCAGCTAACTATGGCTACACCTTC
14,-,TRBV30,-,TRBJ2-2,CAWRVKGLAGELFF,TGTGCCTGGAGAGTGAAGGGGTTGGCCGGGGAGCTGTTTTTT
14,many,TRBV6-5,-,TRBJ1-1,CASSYSKINTEAFF,TGTGCCAGCAGTTACTCGAAAATCAACACTGAAGCTTTCTTT
15,many,TRBV19,-,TRBJ1-2,CASSPTRQAVYGYTF,TGTGCCAGTAGTCCAACTCGCCAGGCAGTCTATGGCTACACCTTC
16,many,TRBV15,-,TRBJ2-3,CATSRRVRGMADTQYF,TGTGCCACCAGCAGACGGGTTAGAGGCATGGCAGATACGCAGTATTTT
11,-,TRBV2,-,TRBJ2-3,CASSLGDTQYF,TGTGCCAGCTCGCTCGGAGATACGCAGTATTTT
14,few,TRBV5-1,-,TRBJ2-7,CASRPLPGNYEQYF,TGCGCCAGCAGGCCACTCCCGGGGAACTACGAGCAGTACTTC
11,few,TRBV20-1,-,TRBJ1-4,CSAFTVEKLFF,TGCAGTGCCTTTACAGTTGAAAAACTGTTTTTT
14,-,TRBV28,-,TRBJ2-1,CASSLEQQYNEQFF,TGTGCCAGCAGTTTAGAACAGCAGTACAATGAGCAGTTCTTC